These 25 T cell receptor beta chains were sequenced from one sample in a study of blood T cell repertoires in COVID-19. Some clones are missing from TCRdb's copy, which holds only in-frame ones; the method was immunoSEQ multiplex PCR. Among fewer than 300,000 clones listed, about nine tenths were seen once. What was sequenced was peripheral blood. These receptors were obtained from a woman aged 25 to 39 with COVID-19, enrolled during active disease.

V gene TRBV28 combines with J gene TRBJ1-4, with TRBD1 as a possible D gene (5 bases). Germline CDR1 and CDR2: MDHEN and SYDVKM. V gave up 5 bases and J gave up 7 bases, with 17 bases separating them. This CDR3 contains 15 residues. CDR3 DNA sequence: TGTGCCAGCAGTCCCCCGGGACTGGGGGGTGAAAAACTGTTTTTT. Translating it yields CASSPPGLGGEKLFF. Looking up the rest from reference TRBV28 and TRBJ1-4 gives the full variable domain: DVKVTQSSRYLVKRTGEKVFLECVQDMDHENMFWYRQDPGLGLRLIYFSYDVKMKEKGDIPEGYSVSREKKERFSLILESASTNQTSMYLCASSPPGLGGEKLFFGSGTQLSVL.

This chain joins TRBV2 and TRBJ2-3, with D perhaps matching TRBD2 (6 bases). The CDR3 is 16 residues long. V dropped 4 bases and J dropped 12 bases, with 26 bases sitting between them. CDR1 and CDR2 (germline): SNHLY, FYNNEI. CDR3 region: CASSGVLSTSEEEQYF. The CDR3 DNA is TGTGCCAGCAGTGGGGTACTATCGACTAGTGAGGAAGAACAGTATTTT.

This chain connects TRBV30 to TRBJ1-2; D gene unclear. Germline V gives CDR1 GTSNPN, CDR2 SVGIG (reference sequence). Deletions cut 2 bases from V and 4 bases from J, with 8 bases between. The CDR3 has 12 amino acids. CDR3 DNA sequence: TGTGCCTGGAGTTCCGCGCCCTATGGCTACACCTTC. Amino acids: CAWSSAPYGYTF.

The CDR3, as DNA: TGTGCCAGCAGCGCCCGGGACAGGCAACTCCTTAGAGGGGGCGGGGAGCTGTTTTTT. Its translation is CASSARDRQLLRGGGELFF. This chain joins TRBV21-1 and TRBJ2-2; TRBD1 is taken as the D call from the table, unchecked against the DNA. TRBV21-1 is labeled a pseudogene. The CDR3 consists of 19 residues.

The chain combines TRBV6-5 with TRBJ2-1; the match to TRBD1 covers 9 bases. Germline trimming cut 0 bases from V and 10 bases from J; bases unmatched to any gene: 4. Looked up from germline, CDR1 is MNHEY and CDR2 is SVGAGI. The CDR3 runs to 14 residues. This CDR3 reads CASSYSWTGVEQFF. The CDR3, as DNA: TGTGCCAGCAGTTACTCTTGGACAGGGGTGGAGCAGTTCTTC.

The V and J genes are TRBV2 and TRBJ2-7; D is undetermined. V gave up 3 bases and J gave up 4 bases, with 7 bases separating them. Germline-derived CDR1 and CDR2 are SNHLY and FYNNEI. The CDR3 is made up of 12 amino acids. Here the CDR3 DNA reads TGTGCCAGCAGTGATGACTCTTACGAGCAGTACTTC. Amino acid sequence: CASSDDSYEQYF.

The chain links TRBV5-4 to TRBJ1-2; D is perhaps TRBD1 (5 bases). Germline assignment: CDR1 SGHNT and CDR2 YYREEE (reference sequence). The CDR3 has 13 residues. V lost 0 bases and J 8 bases, leaving 11 bases between the germline ends. The CDR3 DNA reads as TGTGCCAGCAGCTTGGCCCAGGGCGAAGGCTACACCTTC. It is translated as CASSLAQGEGYTF.

This rearrangement joins TRBV18 to TRBJ2-1; D may be TRBD2 (5 bases). V lost 2 bases, J lost 2 bases, and 10 bases lay in between. The germline V gene encodes CDR1 KGHSH and CDR2 LQKENI. There are 15 residues in the CDR3. For the CDR3, the DNA is TGTGCCAGCTCACCAGCTGAGGGCGCCTACAATGAGCAGTTCTTC. This gives the protein CASSPAEGAYNEQFF. Supplemented by reference TRBV18 and TRBJ2-1, the full variable domain reads NAGVMQNPRHLVRRRGQEARLRCSPMKGHSHVYWYRQLPEEGLKFMVYLQKENIIDESGMPKERFSAEFPKEGPSILRIQQVVRGDSAAYFCASSPAEGAYNEQFFGPGTRLTVL.

This clone has a handful of counts. J is TRBJ2-1 and V is TRBV5-1, with D perhaps matching TRBD2 (5 bases). The length of the CDR3 is 11 residues. Germline values: CDR1 SGHRS, CDR2 YFSETQ. Trimming took off 0 bases at V and 14 bases at J, with 9 bases between the two ends. The DNA for the CDR3 is TGCGCCAGCAGCTTGGGAGGGTTTAAGTTCTTC. This gives the protein CASSLGGFKFF.

The chain couples TRBV14 to TRBJ1-2; 7 bases align to TRBD1. CDR3 size: 17 residues. Germline loops: CDR1 SGHDN, CDR2 FVKESK. V was pared by 3 bases and J by 5 bases, with 15 bases of the junction left unmatched. The CDR3 DNA sequence: TGTGCCAGCAGCCAGGGGATAAGGACAGGCCCTCCTTATGGCTACACCTTC. Amino acid sequence: CASSQGIRTGPPYGYTF. The whole variable domain, remainder taken from reference TRBV14 and TRBJ1-2, is EAGVTQFPSHSVIEKGQTVTLRCDPISGHDNLYWYRRVMGKEIKFLLHFVKESKQDESGMPNNRFLAERTGGTYSTLKVQPAELEDSGVYFCASSQGIRTGPPYGYTFGSGTRLTVV.

This CDR3 is CASSRDSSNQPQHF. The CDR3 nucleotides are TGTGCCAGTTCCCGGGACAGTAGCAATCAGCCCCAGCATTTT. This rearrangement joins TRBV27 to TRBJ1-5; 7 nucleotides agree with TRBD1. The trim removed 9 bases at V and 0 bases at J, leaving 5 bases unmatched. Germline V gene data show CDR1 as MNHEY and CDR2 as SMNVEV (reference sequence). The CDR3 totals 14 residues.

The chain carries TRBV11-3 and TRBJ2-4, with D possibly matching TRBD1 (5 bases). There are 13 residues in the CDR3. Germline values: CDR1 SGHNT, CDR2 YENEEA. Deletions cut 2 bases from V and 8 bases from J, with 10 bases between. In DNA, the CDR3 is TGTGCCAGCAGCTTAATAGGGGTGGACATTCAGTACTTC. Residues: CASSLIGVDIQYF.

This sequence joins TRBV5-6 and TRBJ2-3, with 9 nucleotides matching TRBD2. The CDR3 runs to 14 residues. V was clipped by 5 bases and J by 6 bases; unmatched bases: 7. Germline lookup yields CDR1 SGHDT and CDR2 YYEEEE. The CDR3 sequence: CASRRLAVGDTQYF. The CDR3 DNA reads as TGTGCCAGCAGAAGACTAGCGGTGGGGGATACGCAGTATTTT. The full variable domain, in which reference TRBV5-6 and TRBJ2-3 provide the parts outside the CDR3, is DAGVTQSPTHLIKTRGQQVTLRCSPKSGHDTVSWYQQALGQGPQFIFQYYEEEERQRGNFPDRFSGHQFPNYSSELNVNALLLGDSALYLCASRRLAVGDTQYFGPGTRLTVL.

The rearrangement uses TRBV6-1 and TRBJ2-2, with 9 nucleotides matching TRBD1. The V segment lost 1 base and the J segment 4 bases; nucleotides outside the gene matches: 1. This CDR3 is 15 amino acids long. CDR1 is MNHNS and CDR2 is SASEGT in the germline V gene. Written as DNA, the CDR3 is TGTGCCAGCAGTGAAGGGACAGGGGCCACCGGGGAGCTGTTTTTT. Translating it yields CASSEGTGATGELFF.

The chain employs TRBV28 and TRBJ2-3, with D tentatively TRBD2 (6 bases). Germline assignment: CDR1 MDHEN and CDR2 SYDVKM. The CDR3 contains 17 residues. Between the trimmed V and J ends, which lost 0 bases and 1 base, there was a span of 14 bases. CDR3 in amino acids: CASSLWGSGGGTDTQYF. The DNA for the CDR3 is TGTGCCAGCAGTTTATGGGGCTCTGGAGGGGGCACAGATACGCAGTATTTT.

This chain connects TRBV18 to TRBJ2-1; TRBD2 matches 9 bases. V dropped 4 bases and J dropped 6; count of bases not matched to a gene: 10. Germline V CDR1 and CDR2: KGHSH, LQKENI. The CDR3 totals 16 residues. CDR3 nucleotides: TGTGCCAGCTCACAGGAACCGGGACTAGCACTCAATGAGCAGTTCTTC. It codes for CASSQEPGLALNEQFF.

The chain joins TRBV2 to TRBJ2-3; tentatively, D is TRBD1 (5 bases). Germline values: CDR1 SNHLY, CDR2 FYNNEI. V was pared by 1 base and J by 8 bases, with 10 bases between. CDR3 length equals 13 residues. The DNA of the CDR3 is TGTGCCAGCAGTGAAGAGGGGTCGGCTACGCAGTATTTT. Its translation is CASSEEGSATQYF. Complete variable domain (other parts from reference TRBV2 and TRBJ2-3): EPEVTQTPSHQVTQMGQEVILRCVPISNHLYFYWYRQILGQKVEFLVSFYNNEISEKSEIFDDQFSVERPDGSNFTLKIRSTKLEDSAMYFCASSEEGSATQYFGPGTRLTVL.

The CDR3 nucleotides are TGTGCCAGCAGCAGGGGACAGCTAAATCAGCCCCAGCATTTT. It encodes CASSRGQLNQPQHF. The rearrangement uses TRBV13 and TRBJ1-5, with 7 positions matching TRBD1. The length of the CDR3 is 14 residues. Germline lookup yields CDR1 PRHDT and CDR2 FYEKMQ (reference sequence). V was clipped by 5 bases and J by 4 bases; unmatched bases: 5.

V is TRBV7-2 and J is TRBJ1-2; possible D gene TRBD1, 5 bases. The CDR3 totals 15 residues. Per germline, CDR1 SGHTA and CDR2 FQGNSA. The ends were cut back, 4 bases at V and 4 bases at J, with 16 bases in the middle. The DNA for the CDR3 is TGTGCCAGCAGCTACGACAGTACCTCGCTCTATGGCTACACCTTC. Translated: CASSYDSTSLYGYTF.

The chain combines TRBV5-4 with TRBJ2-7; a weak D match, TRBD2 (5 bases). The CDR3 spans 13 residues. CDR1 SGHNT and CDR2 YYREEE come from the germline V gene (reference sequence). The V and J ends lost 3 bases and 4 bases respectively, with 11 bases between them. CDR3 loop: CASSSWTSYEQYF. CDR3 nucleotides: TGTGCCAGCAGCTCCTGGACTTCTTACGAGCAGTACTTC.

The rearrangement uses TRBV19 and TRBJ1-2; D remains ambiguous. Trimming removed 7 bases from V and 1 base from J, with 16 bases in between. Germline V gene data show CDR1 as LNHDA and CDR2 as SQIVND (reference sequence). The CDR3 runs 15 residues. The CDR3 loop reads CASTVVTNNNYGYTF. In DNA, the CDR3 is TGTGCCAGTACCGTCGTAACAAATAATAACTATGGCTACACCTTC.

The chain is built from TRBV18 and TRBJ1-3, with D possibly being TRBD1 (5 bases). Trimming shortened V by 10 bases and J by 2 bases, and 18 bases separated the two germline ends. Germline assignment: CDR1 KGHSH and CDR2 LQKENI. The CDR3 has 15 residues. The CDR3 region is CATLPLGLTGNTIYF. CDR3 nucleotide sequence: TGTGCCACCCTCCCCCTGGGGCTGACTGGAAACACCATATATTTT.

This clone came up a few times. The rearrangement uses TRBV27 and TRBJ2-2; perhaps TRBD2 as D (5 bases). Trimming shortened V by 2 bases and J by 1 base, and 8 bases separated the two germline ends. Germline V gives CDR1 MNHEY, CDR2 SMNVEV (reference sequence). CDR3 length: 15 residues. CDR3 region: CASSLMGRNTGELFF. As DNA, the CDR3 is TGTGCCAGCAGTTTAATGGGGAGGAACACCGGGGAGCTGTTTTTT.

The V gene is TRBV6-1, the J gene TRBJ1-2, with D possibly being TRBD1 (5 bases). Germline CDR1 MNHNS, CDR2 SASEGT. The CDR3 covers 15 residues. Trimming pared 1 base from V and 3 bases from J, leaving 12 bases between. The CDR3 spells CASSEGWGADYGYTF. The CDR3 DNA reads as TGTGCCAGCAGTGAAGGCTGGGGCGCAGACTATGGCTACACCTTC.

The rearrangement joins TRBV13 to TRBJ2-5, with a tentative D call TRBD2 (5 bases). The CDR3 contains 13 residues. The germline CDR1 and CDR2 sequences are PRHDT and FYEKMQ (reference sequence). V was cut by 5 bases and J by 7 bases, with 14 bases left in between. CDR3 bases: TGTGCCAGCAGCGTGGACCCACTAGGGACCCAGTACTTC. It specifies CASSVDPLGTQYF.